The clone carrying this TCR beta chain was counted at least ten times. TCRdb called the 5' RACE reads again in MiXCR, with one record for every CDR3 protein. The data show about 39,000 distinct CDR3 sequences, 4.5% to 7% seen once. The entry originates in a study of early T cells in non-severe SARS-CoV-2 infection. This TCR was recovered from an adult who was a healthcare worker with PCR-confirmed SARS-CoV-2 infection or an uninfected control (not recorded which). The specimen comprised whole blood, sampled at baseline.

The CDR3 loop reads CASSLAGGANQPQHF. The CDR3 bases are TGTGCCAGCAGCTTAGCTGGGGGGGCTAATCAGCCCCAGCATTTT. The rearrangement links TRBV7-9 to TRBJ1-5, with D tentatively TRBD1 (6 bases). Trimming pared 0 bases from V and 4 bases from J, leaving 10 bases between. Germline assignment: CDR1 SEHNR and CDR2 FQNEAQ (reference sequence). This CDR3 spans 15 amino acids. The variable domain in full, completed from reference TRBV7-9 and TRBJ1-5, reads DTGVSQNPRHKITKRGQNVTFRCDPISEHNRLYWYRQTLGQGPEFLTYFQNEAQLEKSRLLSDRFSAERPKGSFSTLEIQRTEQGDSAMYLCASSLAGGANQPQHFGDGTRLSIL.